The rows below give T cell receptor beta chains drawn from one sample of a study of blood T cell repertoires in COVID-19. Method: immunoSEQ multiplex PCR; TCRdb's copy keeps in-frame clones and lacks some. The sample includes roughly 70,000 clones, roughly 78% seen only once; the top ten take 8.5% to 10%. The sample taken for sequencing was peripheral blood. Source of these receptors: a human donor in a cohort sampled during active COVID-19. CDR3s include the opening cysteine and the closing phenylalanine or tryptophan. Each record gives: J gene, V gene, CDR3 length, D gene, clone size, CDR3 DNA, CDR3 protein. D genes are given only for firm matches. Size tells how often a clone was seen (once, few, many) or the class of an expanded clone, and some rows leave it out.

TRBJ2-1,TRBV9,16,TRBD2,-,TGTGCCAGCAGCGCTGTTACCGGGACTAGCTCACATGAGCAGTTCTTC,CASSAVTGTSSHEQFF
TRBJ1-4,TRBV11-2,18,TRBD1,-,TGTGCCAGCGCCCGTCCCGGGACAGGCTCGCCCTCCCGGGAAAAACTGTTTTTT,CASARPGTGSPSREKLFF
TRBJ2-7,TRBV4-3,15,TRBD1,medium-sized,TGCGCCAGCAGCCCCACCTGGGACAGAGACTACGAGCAGTACTTC,CASSPTWDRDYEQYF
TRBJ1-1,TRBV10-3,13,TRBD1,-,TGTGCCATCGGGGGGCGACAGGGCACTGAAGCTTTCTTT,CAIGGRQGTEAFF
TRBJ2-2,TRBV25-1,15,-,-,TGTGCCAGCAGCGACCTAATAGGGAGTACCGGGGAGCTGTTTTTT,CASSDLIGSTGELFF
TRBJ2-7,TRBV7-9,17,TRBD1,few,TGTGCCAGCAGCTTAGACGGACAGGGGGCGTCTCTATACGAGCAGTACTTC,CASSLDGQGASLYEQYF
TRBJ2-7,TRBV28,13,-,-,TGTGCCAGCACCCTCGCAGATGGTTACGAGCAGTACTTC,CASTLADGYEQYF
TRBJ2-3,TRBV14,18,TRBD2,once,TGTGCCAGCAGCCTACCTCCGGGACTAGCCGGGTACACAGATACGCAGTATTTT,CASSLPPGLAGYTDTQYF
TRBJ2-7,TRBV28,13,-,-,TGTGCCAGCAGTTTAAGGGCCAGGGGTTGGCAGTACTTC,CASSLRARGWQYF
TRBJ2-1,TRBV7-9,13,-,-,TGTGCCAGCAGCTTAGAAGCGCGGGCGTGGCAGTTCTTC,CASSLEARAWQFF
TRBJ2-2,TRBV7-9,13,-,-,TGTGCCAGCAGCTTATCCCCCGGCGGGGAGCTGTTTTTT,CASSLSPGGELFF
TRBJ1-4,TRBV4-3,15,-,-,TGCGCCAGCAGCCAGCAGTTCAGGGCGGAGGAAAAACTGTTTTTT,CASSQQFRAEEKLFF
TRBJ2-2,TRBV7-3,15,-,-,TGTGCCAGCAGCTTGAATCGGGCGGGCACCGGGGAGCTGTTTTTT,CASSLNRAGTGELFF
TRBJ1-2,TRBV15,13,-,-,TGTGCCACCAGCAAAGGAGCCGCCCGGGGCTACACCTTC,CATSKGAARGYTF
TRBJ2-2,TRBV5-6,16,TRBD1,once,TGTGCCAGCAGCCTGCCGGGACAGGGAATCCCCGGGGAGCTGTTTTTT,CASSLPGQGIPGELFF
TRBJ2-1,TRBV29-1,13,TRBD1,-,TGCAGCGCGTCCCGGGACAGGGTACTTGAGCAGTTCTTC,CSASRDRVLEQFF
TRBJ2-7,TRBV28,13,-,-,TGTGCCAGCAGTACCCCCCCGGGATACGAGCAGTACTTC,CASSTPPGYEQYF
TRBJ1-2,TRBV7-9,15,-,-,TGTGCCAGCAGCTTAGTGGGGGCCTCTAACTATGGCTACACCTTC,CASSLVGASNYGYTF